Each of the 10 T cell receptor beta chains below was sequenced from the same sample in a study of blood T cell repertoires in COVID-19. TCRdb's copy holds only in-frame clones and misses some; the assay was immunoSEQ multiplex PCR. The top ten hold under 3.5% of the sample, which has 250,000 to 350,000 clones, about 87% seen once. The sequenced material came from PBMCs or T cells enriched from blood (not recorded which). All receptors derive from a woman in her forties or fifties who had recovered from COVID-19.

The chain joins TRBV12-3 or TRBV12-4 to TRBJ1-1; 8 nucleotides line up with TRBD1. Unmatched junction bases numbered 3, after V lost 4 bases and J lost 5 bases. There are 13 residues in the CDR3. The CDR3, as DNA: TGTGCCAGCAGTTATGACAGGGGTACTGAAGCTTTCTTT. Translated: CASSYDRGTEAFF.

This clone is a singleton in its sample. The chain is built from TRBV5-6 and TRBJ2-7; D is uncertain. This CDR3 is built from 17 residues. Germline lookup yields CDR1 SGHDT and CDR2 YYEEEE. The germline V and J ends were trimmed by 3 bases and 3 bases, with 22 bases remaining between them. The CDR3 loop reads CASSSFLTPFRGYEQYF. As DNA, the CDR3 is TGTGCCAGCAGCTCATTCCTAACTCCTTTTAGAGGCTACGAGCAGTACTTC.

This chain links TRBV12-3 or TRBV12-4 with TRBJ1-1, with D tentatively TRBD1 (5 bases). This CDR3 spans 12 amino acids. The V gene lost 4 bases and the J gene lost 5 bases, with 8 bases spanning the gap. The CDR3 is CASSYSGTEAFF. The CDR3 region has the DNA TGTGCCAGCAGTTATTCAGGGACTGAAGCTTTCTTT.

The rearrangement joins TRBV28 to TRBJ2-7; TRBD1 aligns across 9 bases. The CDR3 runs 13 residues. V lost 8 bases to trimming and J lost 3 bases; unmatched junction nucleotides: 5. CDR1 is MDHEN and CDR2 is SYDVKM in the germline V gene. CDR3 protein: CASSGTGNYEQYF. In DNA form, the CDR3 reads TGTGCCAGCTCCGGGACAGGGAACTACGAGCAGTACTTC.

DNA of the CDR3: TGCGCCAGCAGTCTTTATAGCGGGAGAATCAACGAGCAGTACTTC. Translation: CASSLYSGRINEQYF. V usage is TRBV5-1 and J usage is TRBJ2-7; the match to TRBD2 covers 9 bases. V lost 5 bases and J lost 5; bases outside the gene matches: 11. This CDR3 spans 15 amino acids. Germline V gives CDR1 SGHRS, CDR2 YFSETQ.

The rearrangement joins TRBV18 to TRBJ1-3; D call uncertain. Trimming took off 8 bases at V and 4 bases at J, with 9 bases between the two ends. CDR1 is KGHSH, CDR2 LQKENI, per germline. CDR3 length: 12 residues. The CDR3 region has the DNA TGTGCCAGCCTCAGATCCGGAAACACCATATATTTT. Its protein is CASLRSGNTIYF.

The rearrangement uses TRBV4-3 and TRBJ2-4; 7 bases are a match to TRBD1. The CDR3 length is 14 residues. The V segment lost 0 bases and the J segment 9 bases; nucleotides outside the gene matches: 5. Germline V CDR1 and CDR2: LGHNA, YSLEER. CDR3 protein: CASSQDDRAVIQYF. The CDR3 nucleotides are TGCGCCAGCAGCCAAGACGACAGGGCTGTCATTCAGTACTTC.

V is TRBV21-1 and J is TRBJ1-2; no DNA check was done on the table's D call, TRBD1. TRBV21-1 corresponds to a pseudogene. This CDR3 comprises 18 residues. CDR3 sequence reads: CASSPGTKGYPTNYGYTF. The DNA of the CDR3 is TGTGCCAGCAGCCCCGGGACAAAGGGTTACCCGACAAACTATGGCTACACCTTC.

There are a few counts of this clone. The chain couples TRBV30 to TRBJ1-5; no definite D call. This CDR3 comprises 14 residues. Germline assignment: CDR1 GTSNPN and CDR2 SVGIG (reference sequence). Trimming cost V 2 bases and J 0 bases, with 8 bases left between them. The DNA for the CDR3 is TGTGCCTGGAGTCCCCAGATTAGCAATCAGCCCCAGCATTTT. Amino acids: CAWSPQISNQPQHF.

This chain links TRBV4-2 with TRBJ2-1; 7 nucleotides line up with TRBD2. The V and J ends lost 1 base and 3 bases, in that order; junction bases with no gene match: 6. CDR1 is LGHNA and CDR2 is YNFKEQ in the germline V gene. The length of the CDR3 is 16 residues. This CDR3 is CASSQASAGDYNEQFF. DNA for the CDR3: TGTGCCAGCAGCCAAGCTTCGGCGGGAGACTACAATGAGCAGTTCTTC.